Shown below are 24 T cell receptor beta chains from a single sample sequenced in a study of blood T cell repertoires in COVID-19. TCRdb keeps only in-frame clones here, not all; method: immunoSEQ multiplex PCR. The table has some 240,000 clones, 65% to 85% seen once; the top ten hold more than 1.5%. Specimen: peripheral blood. These receptors originate from a middle-aged woman who had recovered from COVID-19.

The V gene is TRBV5-1, the J gene TRBJ1-2, with 9 bases identical to TRBD1. Germline CDR1 SGHRS, CDR2 YFSETQ. The ends lost 5 bases at V and 4 bases at J; junction bases unmatched: 9. There are 15 residues in the CDR3. The CDR3 protein is CASRSFGTGIYGYTF. CDR3 coding DNA: TGCGCCAGCAGGTCCTTTGGGACAGGGATCTATGGCTACACCTTC.

This chain joins TRBV7-8 and TRBJ2-5, with 7 bases that match TRBD1. This CDR3 has 15 amino acids. V gave up 5 bases and J gave up 5 bases; unmatched junction bases: 11. Germline V gene data show CDR1 as SGHVS and CDR2 as FQNEAQ. CDR3 sequence reads: CASSPGQARAETQYF. The CDR3 nucleotides read TGTGCCAGCAGCCCAGGACAGGCCCGTGCGGAGACCCAGTACTTC.

The V and J genes are TRBV7-2 and TRBJ2-1; D gene uncertain. Germline CDR1 is SGHTA and CDR2 is FQGNSA. There are 12 residues in the CDR3. Trimming took 5 bases from V and 7 from J, leaving 9 bases between them. CDR3 loop: CASSPDWNEQFF. DNA for the CDR3: TGTGCCAGCAGCCCCGACTGGAATGAGCAGTTCTTC.

This chain uses TRBV5-5 with TRBJ2-6; a weak D match, TRBD1 (5 bases). Trimming took off 1 base at V and 0 bases at J, with 17 bases between the two ends. The CDR3 is made up of 19 amino acids. From germline, CDR1 is SGHKS and CDR2 YYEKEE (reference sequence). The CDR3 DNA is TGTGCCAGCAGCTTGAGGGGTTGGCAGACTGTCTCTGGGGCCAACGTCCTGACTTTC. It translates to CASSLRGWQTVSGANVLTF.

The V call is TRBV19, the J call TRBJ2-1; tentative D call: TRBD1 (6 bases). CDR1 is LNHDA, CDR2 SQIVND, per germline (reference sequence). V lost 5 bases and J lost 7, with 15 bases in between. This CDR3 has 14 residues. CDR3 residues: CASSFRNRENEQFF. CDR3 DNA: TGTGCCAGTAGTTTCCGGAACAGGGAAAATGAGCAGTTCTTC.

This chain uses TRBV29-1 with TRBJ1-1; 8 nucleotides agree with TRBD1. The CDR3 totals 12 residues. After removal of 7 bases from V and 5 bases from J, the junction contained 6 bases not matched to a gene. Looked up from germline, CDR1 is SQVTM and CDR2 is ANQGSEA. The DNA of the CDR3 is TGCAGCGCTAGGACAGGGCAAACTGAAGCTTTCTTT. Protein product: CSARTGQTEAFF. Using reference TRBV29-1 and TRBJ1-1 for the parts outside the CDR3, the full variable domain is SAVISQKPSRDICQRGTSLTIQCQVDSQVTMMFWYRQQPGQSLTLIATANQGSEATYESGFVIDKFPISRPNLTFSTLTVSNMSPEDSSIYLCSARTGQTEAFFGQGTRLTVV.

The chain is built from TRBV11-1 and TRBJ2-7; weak D call: TRBD2 (7 bases). The CDR3 loop spans 14 amino acids. The V and J ends lost 6 bases and 6 bases respectively, with 18 bases between them. Per germline, CDR1 SGHAT and CDR2 FQDESV (reference sequence). The CDR3 sequence: CASSAQGGTSEQYF. In DNA form, the CDR3 reads TGTGCCAGCAGTGCACAGGGAGGGACCAGCGAGCAGTACTTC.

The genes are TRBV30 and TRBJ2-1; TRBD2 agrees at 8 bases. This CDR3 comprises 13 residues. Germline V gene sequence: CDR1 GTSNPN, CDR2 SVGIG (reference sequence). V shed 0 bases and J 8 bases; nucleotides not matched to a gene: 3. The DNA for the CDR3 is TGTGCCTGGAGTGTACTCGGGGGGGATGAGCAGTTCTTC. Its protein product is CAWSVLGGDEQFF.

The gene calls are TRBV5-1 and TRBJ2-2, with D tentatively TRBD2 (5 bases). The CDR3 length is 14 residues. V was cut by 3 bases and J by 1 base, with 7 bases left in between. Germline lookup yields CDR1 SGHRS and CDR2 YFSETQ. As DNA, the CDR3 is TGCGCCAGCAGCTCCGGGATGAACACCGGGGAGCTGTTTTTT. Encoded protein: CASSSGMNTGELFF.

This clone was seen a few times. The genes are TRBV6-5 and TRBJ1-5; tentative D call: TRBD1 (5 bases). The CDR3 totals 13 residues. Per the germline V gene, CDR1 is MNHEY and CDR2 is SVGAGI. Trimming stripped 5 bases from V and 6 bases from J, with 11 bases between. DNA of the CDR3: TGTGCCAGCAGTCCAGGGTGGCCTCAGCCCCAGCATTTT. The encoded protein is CASSPGWPQPQHF.

The CDR3 sequence: CASSTESSGQGQETQYF. The CDR3 DNA reads TGCGCCAGCAGCACCGAATCTTCGGGACAGGGCCAAGAGACCCAGTACTTC. The gene calls are TRBV5-1 and TRBJ2-5; 9 nucleotides align to TRBD1. The CDR3 covers 17 residues. Germline trimming cut 4 bases from V and 1 base from J; bases unmatched to any gene: 11. CDR1 and CDR2 from the germline V gene are SGHRS and YFSETQ.

This clone was seen only once. This chain links TRBV10-2 with TRBJ2-5, with unresolved D. The CDR3 is made up of 11 amino acids. V dropped 8 bases and J dropped 7 bases, with 11 bases sitting between them. Germline V gene data show CDR1 as WSHSY and CDR2 as SAAADI. CDR3 residues: CASSVEVTQYF. As DNA, the CDR3 is TGCGCCAGCTCAGTCGAGGTGACCCAGTACTTC.

This clone appeared a single time. The V call is TRBV7-9, the J call TRBJ2-5, with 12 bases matching TRBD1. Looked up from germline, CDR1 is SEHNR and CDR2 is FQNEAQ (reference sequence). This CDR3 region has 18 residues. Trimming at V came to 0 bases and at J to 4 bases, leaving 9 bases not matched to a gene. The CDR3: CASSLAPGQGAERETQYF. The CDR3 DNA sequence: TGTGCCAGCAGCTTAGCGCCGGGACAGGGGGCAGAGAGAGAGACCCAGTACTTC.

As to this clone: Other DNA variants within this sample encode the same CDR3. This chain links TRBV30 with TRBJ1-5; D possibly corresponds to TRBD1 (6 bases). The CDR3 spans 13 residues. Trimming pared 0 bases from V and 4 bases from J, leaving 7 bases between. CDR1 is GTSNPN, CDR2 SVGIG, per germline (reference sequence). Here the CDR3 reads CAWSVRGNQPQHF. As DNA, the CDR3 is TGTGCCTGGAGTGTAAGGGGGAATCAGCCCCAGCATTTT.

The CDR3 nucleotides read TGTGCCAGCAGCGACGACAGGACCTACACCGGGGAGCTGTTTTTT. This codes for CASSDDRTYTGELFF. The chain combines TRBV25-1 with TRBJ2-2; tentative D call: TRBD1 (6 bases). This CDR3 is 15 amino acids long. Germline V gives CDR1 MGHDK, CDR2 SYGVNS. V was shortened by 6 bases and J by 3 bases, with 14 bases between the two germline ends.

The V call is TRBV6-5, the J call TRBJ1-5, with TRBD1 matching over 7 bases. V was pared by 6 bases and J by 0 bases, with 5 bases of the junction left unmatched. CDR1 is MNHEY, CDR2 SVGAGI, per germline. The CDR3 consists of 15 residues. The DNA for the CDR3 is TGTGCCAGCAGCCGGACAGGACTTAGCAATCAGCCCCAGCATTTT. As protein: CASSRTGLSNQPQHF.

The chain has TRBV28 and TRBJ1-4; unclear D gene. The germline V gene encodes CDR1 MDHEN and CDR2 SYDVKM. V was pared by 3 bases and J by 1 base, with 27 bases between. This CDR3 comprises 21 residues. This chain's CDR3 is CASSFSWVTSSGGLTNEKLFF. CDR3 sequence (DNA): TGTGCCAGCAGTTTCTCTTGGGTCACGAGCTCGGGAGGTCTAACTAATGAAAAACTGTTTTTT. Combining the CDR3 with reference TRBV28 and TRBJ1-4 gives the whole variable domain DVKVTQSSRYLVKRTGEKVFLECVQDMDHENMFWYRQDPGLGLRLIYFSYDVKMKEKGDIPEGYSVSREKKERFSLILESASTNQTSMYLCASSFSWVTSSGGLTNEKLFFGSGTQLSVL.

The chain employs TRBV15 and TRBJ1-2, with D perhaps TRBD1 (5 bases). Per germline, CDR1 LNHNV and CDR2 YYDKDF (reference sequence). The CDR3 is 14 residues long. The V and J ends lost 5 bases and 5 bases respectively, with 15 bases between them. The CDR3: CATSDLSRGYGYTF. CDR3 coding DNA: TGTGCCACCAGCGACCTCAGTCGGGGGTATGGCTACACCTTC.

The rearrangement links TRBV2 to TRBJ2-2; 7 bases are shared with TRBD1. J lost 6 bases, V lost 6 bases, and 7 bases had no gene match. The germline V gene encodes CDR1 SNHLY and CDR2 FYNNEI. This CDR3 is 14 amino acids long. CDR3 residues: CASRGTVSAGELFF. The CDR3 region has the DNA TGTGCCAGCAGGGGGACAGTCTCCGCCGGGGAGCTGTTTTTT. Together with reference TRBV2 and TRBJ2-2, the CDR3 gives the full variable domain: EPEVTQTPSHQVTQMGQEVILRCVPISNHLYFYWYRQILGQKVEFLVSFYNNEISEKSEIFDDQFSVERPDGSNFTLKIRSTKLEDSAMYFCASRGTVSAGELFFGEGSRLTVL.

The gene calls are TRBV18 and TRBJ1-5, with unresolved D. Germline-derived CDR1 and CDR2 are KGHSH and LQKENI. This CDR3 region has 12 residues. Trimming stripped 0 bases from V and 10 bases from J, with 7 bases between. CDR3 nucleotides: TGTGCCAGCTCACCACCGGAGGGACCCCAGCATTTT. Amino acids: CASSPPEGPQHF. Combining the CDR3 with reference TRBV18 and TRBJ1-5 gives the whole variable domain NAGVMQNPRHLVRRRGQEARLRCSPMKGHSHVYWYRQLPEEGLKFMVYLQKENIIDESGMPKERFSAEFPKEGPSILRIQQVVRGDSAAYFCASSPPEGPQHFGDGTRLSIL.

The gene calls are TRBV15 and TRBJ2-3; TRBD2 might be the D (6 bases). This CDR3 comprises 17 residues. V lost 6 bases to trimming and J lost 0 bases, with 19 bases between them. Looked up from germline, CDR1 is LNHNV and CDR2 is YYDKDF (reference sequence). The DNA for the CDR3 is TGTGCCACCAGATACCGCGGCCGGGGGACTAGCACAGATACGCAGTATTTT. Its protein is CATRYRGRGTSTDTQYF.

The chain joins TRBV27 to TRBJ1-4, with 7 bases lining up with TRBD1. Germline lookup yields CDR1 MNHEY and CDR2 SMNVEV (reference sequence). V lost 5 bases to trimming and J lost 7 bases; unmatched junction nucleotides: 16. The CDR3 is 17 residues long. CDR3 sequence (DNA): TGTGCCAGCAGTCGAATCTCAGGGGGAACGTGGGGTGAAAAACTGTTTTTT. This translates into CASSRISGGTWGEKLFF.

The chain combines TRBV18 with TRBJ2-6; D gene ambiguous. V gave up 3 bases and J gave up 6 bases, with 6 bases separating them. Germline lookup yields CDR1 KGHSH and CDR2 LQKENI. The length of the CDR3 is 13 residues. In DNA form, the CDR3 reads TGTGCCAGCTCACCGAGTGAGGCCAACGTCCTGACTTTC. Translating gives CASSPSEANVLTF. The full variable domain, its missing parts supplied by reference TRBV18 and TRBJ2-6, is NAGVMQNPRHLVRRRGQEARLRCSPMKGHSHVYWYRQLPEEGLKFMVYLQKENIIDESGMPKERFSAEFPKEGPSILRIQQVVRGDSAAYFCASSPSEANVLTFGAGSRLTVL.

As to this clone: Germline is not matched at one junction end, which may reflect a read error. The chain joins TRBV6-2 or TRBV6-3 to TRBJ2-5; 7 bases match TRBD2. Germline V CDR1 and CDR2: MNHEY, SVGEGT. This CDR3 has 14 residues. Here the CDR3 DNA reads TGTGCCAGCAATTACGGGGGGTCACAAGAGACCCAGTACTTC. Translation gives CASNYGGSQETQYF.